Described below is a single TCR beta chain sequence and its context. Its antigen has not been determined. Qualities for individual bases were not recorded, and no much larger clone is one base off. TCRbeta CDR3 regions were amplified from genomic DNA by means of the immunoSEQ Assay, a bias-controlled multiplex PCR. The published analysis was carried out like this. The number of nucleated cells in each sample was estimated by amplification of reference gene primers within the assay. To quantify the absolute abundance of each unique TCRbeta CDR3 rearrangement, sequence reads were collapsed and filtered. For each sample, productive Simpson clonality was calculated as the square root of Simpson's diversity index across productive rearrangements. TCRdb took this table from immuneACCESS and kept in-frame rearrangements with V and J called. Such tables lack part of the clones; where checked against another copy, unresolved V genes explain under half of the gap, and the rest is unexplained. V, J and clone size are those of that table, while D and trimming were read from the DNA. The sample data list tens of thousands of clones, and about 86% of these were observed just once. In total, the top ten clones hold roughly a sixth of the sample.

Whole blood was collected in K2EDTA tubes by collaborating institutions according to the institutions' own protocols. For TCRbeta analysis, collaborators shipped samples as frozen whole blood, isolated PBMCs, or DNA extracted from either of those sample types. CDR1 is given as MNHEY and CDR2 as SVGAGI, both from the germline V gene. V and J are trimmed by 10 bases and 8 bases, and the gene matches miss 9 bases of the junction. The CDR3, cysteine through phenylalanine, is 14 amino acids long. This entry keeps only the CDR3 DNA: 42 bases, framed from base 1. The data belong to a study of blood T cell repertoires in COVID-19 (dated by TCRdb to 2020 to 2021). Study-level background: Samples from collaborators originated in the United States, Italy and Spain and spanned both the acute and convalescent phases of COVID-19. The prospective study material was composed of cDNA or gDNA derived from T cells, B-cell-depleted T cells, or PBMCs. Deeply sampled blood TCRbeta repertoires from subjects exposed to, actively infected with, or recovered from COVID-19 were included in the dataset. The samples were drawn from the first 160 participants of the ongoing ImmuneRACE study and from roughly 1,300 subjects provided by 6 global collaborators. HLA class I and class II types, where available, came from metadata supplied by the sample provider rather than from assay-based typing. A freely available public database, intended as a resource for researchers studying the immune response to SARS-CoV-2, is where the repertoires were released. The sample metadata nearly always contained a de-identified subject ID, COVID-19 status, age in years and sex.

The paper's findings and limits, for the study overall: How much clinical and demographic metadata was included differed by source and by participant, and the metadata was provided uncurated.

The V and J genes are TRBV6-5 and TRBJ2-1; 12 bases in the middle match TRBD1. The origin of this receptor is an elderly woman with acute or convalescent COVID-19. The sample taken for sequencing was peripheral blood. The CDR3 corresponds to CATLRGTGGDEQFF. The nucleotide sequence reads TGTGCCACCCTAAGGGGGACAGGGGGCGATGAGCAGTTCTTC.